The 26 T cell receptor beta chains given below trace back to one sample, sequenced in a study of CXCR3-negative and CXCR3-positive naive CD8 T cells. Carrying UMI labels, the TRB cDNA libraries were prepared through 5' RACE. TCRdb reprocessed the 5' RACE reads and stores each CDR3 protein as one record, lacking DNA. Recorded for this sample: 100,000 to 150,000 distinct CDR3 sequences. Material: naive CXCR3- CD8+ T cells from blood. As for subset: CD45RO-CCR7+CD27+CD95- naive CD8+ T cells lacking CXCR3 (TNR3-). The source of these receptors is a human donor in good health. Some clones in this sample may be carry-over from other donors' samples.

This chain links TRBV12-3 or TRBV12-4 with TRBJ2-7. The CDR3 spans 14 residues. The CDR3: CASSFGGNSYEQYF.

This chain connects TRBV9 to TRBJ2-5; checking the TCRdb D call of TRBD2 is not possible without DNA. This CDR3 is 14 amino acids long. From germline, CDR1 is SGDLS and CDR2 YYNGEE. The CDR3 protein is CASSGSGAGDQEYF.

The chain uses TRBV6-1 and TRBJ2-1; TCRdb's assignment of TRBD2 cannot be checked, as there is no DNA. The CDR3 is made up of 17 amino acids. Germline values: CDR1 MNHNS, CDR2 SASEGT. CDR3 loop: CATLKGVAGVPYNEQFF.

The CDR3 spells CASSWGDRGLSYEQYF. This chain connects TRBV5-5 to TRBJ2-7; TCRdb outputs TRBD1, but without DNA this stays unchecked. The CDR3 is 16 residues long. CDR1 is SGHKS and CDR2 is YYEKEE in the germline V gene (reference sequence).

This chain joins TRBV28 and TRBJ2-2. This CDR3 spans 13 amino acids. CDR1 MDHEN and CDR2 SYDVKM come from the germline V gene. Here the CDR3 reads CATRTENTGELFF.

This sequence joins TRBV6-6 and TRBJ2-7. CDR3 length equals 13 residues. The germline V gene has CDR1 MNHNY and CDR2 SVGAGI (reference sequence). The CDR3 reads CASTIAMAYEQYF.

V and J are TRBV7-6 and TRBJ2-1; no DNA is available, so the TRBD2 call from TCRdb remains unchecked. From germline, CDR1 is SGHVS and CDR2 FNYEAQ. The CDR3 is 18 residues long. CDR3 protein: CASSLGTSGSLLGNEQFF.

This rearrangement joins TRBV7-9 to TRBJ1-1; TCRdb proposes TRBD1, but this gene call is untestable without DNA. Germline assignment: CDR1 SEHNR and CDR2 FQNEAQ (reference sequence). The CDR3 covers 14 residues. The CDR3 here is CASSVEGGRTEAFF. The full variable domain, its missing parts supplied by reference TRBV7-9 and TRBJ1-1, is DTGVSQNPRHKITKRGQNVTFRCDPISEHNRLYWYRQTLGQGPEFLTYFQNEAQLEKSRLLSDRFSAERPKGSFSTLEIQRTEQGDSAMYLCASSVEGGRTEAFFGQGTRLTVV.

The genes are TRBV5-1 and TRBJ2-1. Germline V lookup: CDR1 SGHRS, CDR2 YFSETQ. This CDR3 has 14 residues. The CDR3 sequence is CASSHDWSANEQFF.

The chain combines TRBV28 with TRBJ1-1. The CDR3 contains 12 residues. Germline-derived CDR1 and CDR2 are MDHEN and SYDVKM. CDR3 residues: CASSPFSREAFF.

The chain uses TRBV6-6 and TRBJ2-5; without DNA, the TCRdb call of TRBD2 cannot be checked. Germline V gene sequence: CDR1 MNHNY, CDR2 SVGAGI (reference sequence). The CDR3 extends over 14 amino acids. CDR3 sequence: CASSYTSGTETQYF.

This chain uses TRBV15 with TRBJ2-1; TCRdb designates TRBD1, a call that cannot be tested without DNA. Germline CDR1 is LNHNV and CDR2 is YYDKDF (reference sequence). The CDR3 runs 14 residues. This chain's CDR3 is CATNAEDKYNEQFF.

The chain employs TRBV7-6 and TRBJ2-1; the TRBD2 assignment by TCRdb is unverifiable without DNA. The CDR3 runs to 18 residues. Germline values: CDR1 SGHVS, CDR2 FNYEAQ. The CDR3 protein is CASSLGLRRRGAVDEQFF. The variable domain in full, with the rest retrieved from reference TRBV7-6 and TRBJ2-1, is GAGVSQSPRYKVTKRGQDVALRCDPISGHVSLYWYRQALGQGPEFLTYFNYEAQQDKSGLPNDRFSAERPEGSISTLTIQRTEQRDSAMYRCASSLGLRRRGAVDEQFFGPGTRLTVL.

V and J are TRBV28 and TRBJ2-1; the TCRdb call, TRBD2, lacks DNA for checking. The germline CDR1 and CDR2 sequences are MDHEN and SYDVKM. The CDR3 runs to 16 residues. The CDR3: CASSPRAVGHRYEQFF.

CDR3 in amino acids: CASGLAGGLYEQYF. The chain couples TRBV27 to TRBJ2-7; TCRdb's assignment of TRBD2 cannot be checked, as there is no DNA. Germline V gene sequence: CDR1 MNHEY, CDR2 SMNVEV (reference sequence). The CDR3 is 14 amino acids.

The chain has TRBV7-9 and TRBJ2-5; no DNA is available, so the TRBD1 call from TCRdb remains unchecked. This CDR3 has 14 amino acids. Per the germline V gene, CDR1 is SEHNR and CDR2 is FQNEAQ (reference sequence). CDR3 residues: CASSSPLKGETQYF.

The rearrangement uses TRBV20-1 and TRBJ2-7; there is no DNA to check the TCRdb D call of TRBD1. Germline V gives CDR1 DFQATT, CDR2 SNEGSKA (reference sequence). The CDR3 has 12 residues. The CDR3 region is CSAKQGAYEQYF.

The rearrangement links TRBV19 to TRBJ2-1; the D call of TRBD1 rests on TCRdb alone, since no DNA is present to check it. CDR3 size: 15 residues. Germline V gives CDR1 LNHDA, CDR2 SQIVND (reference sequence). The CDR3 is CASSIGQGGANEQFF.

This chain joins TRBV12-3 or TRBV12-4 and TRBJ1-5. This CDR3 has 14 residues. CDR3: CASSLMAGNQPQHF.

The V and J genes are TRBV7-9 and TRBJ1-3. The CDR3 runs 16 residues. From germline, CDR1 is SEHNR and CDR2 FQNEAQ (reference sequence). CDR3 region: CASSLSTATSENTIYF.

The chain links TRBV5-5 to TRBJ1-1. This CDR3 has 13 residues. The V gene's germline CDR1 is SGHKS and CDR2 YYEKEE (reference sequence). This chain's CDR3 is CASSLAGAPEAFF.

This chain links TRBV5-1 with TRBJ2-2. This CDR3 is 12 amino acids long. Germline V lookup: CDR1 SGHRS, CDR2 YFSETQ. The CDR3 spells CASSLGPGELFF.

V and J are TRBV29-1 and TRBJ2-7; TCRdb names TRBD2, which stays unverified in the absence of DNA. Germline-derived CDR1 and CDR2 are SQVTM and ANQGSEA. This CDR3 region has 13 residues. The CDR3 loop is CSVEGARTYEQYF.

This chain's CDR3 is CASSLGSGEIYNEQFF. V and J are TRBV7-8 and TRBJ2-1; the D call from TCRdb, TRBD2, cannot be confirmed without DNA. The V gene's germline CDR1 is SGHVS and CDR2 FQNEAQ. The CDR3 covers 16 residues.

The chain joins TRBV15 to TRBJ2-1; TCRdb outputs TRBD1, but without DNA this stays unchecked. This CDR3 has 15 amino acids. CDR1 LNHNV and CDR2 YYDKDF come from the germline V gene (reference sequence). The CDR3 sequence: CATSTGGGADNEQFF.

The chain carries TRBV30 and TRBJ2-1; TCRdb selects TRBD1, and the lack of DNA leaves this call unchecked. Germline V gene sequence: CDR1 GTSNPN, CDR2 SVGIG (reference sequence). The CDR3 contains 14 residues. The CDR3 loop is CAWSVTQGRDEQFF.